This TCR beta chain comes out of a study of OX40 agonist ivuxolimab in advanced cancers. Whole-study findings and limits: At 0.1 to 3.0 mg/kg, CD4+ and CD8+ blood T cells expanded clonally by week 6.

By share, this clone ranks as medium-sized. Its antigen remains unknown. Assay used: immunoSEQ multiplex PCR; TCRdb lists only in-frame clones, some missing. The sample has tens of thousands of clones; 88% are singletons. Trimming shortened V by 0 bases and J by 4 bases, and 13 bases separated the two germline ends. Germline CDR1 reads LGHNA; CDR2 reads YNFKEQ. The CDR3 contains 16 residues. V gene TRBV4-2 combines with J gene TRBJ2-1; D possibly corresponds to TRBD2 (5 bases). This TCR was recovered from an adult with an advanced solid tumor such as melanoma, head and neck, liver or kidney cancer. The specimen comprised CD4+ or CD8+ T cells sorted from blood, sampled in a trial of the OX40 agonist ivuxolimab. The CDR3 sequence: CASSQELRTSYNEQFF. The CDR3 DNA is TGTGCCAGCAGCCAAGAATTAAGGACTTCGTACAATGAGCAGTTCTTC.